The source of this T cell receptor (beta chain) is a study of shared clonotypes between healthy human individuals. CDR3 length equals 14 residues. Germline CDR1 and CDR2: MNHNY and SVGAGI (reference sequence). The V gene lost 0 bases and the J gene lost 8 bases, with 13 bases spanning the gap. Genomic DNA belonging to each subset was distributed in equal measure over several immunoSEQ plates. Produced via immunoSEQ multiplex PCR; TCRdb's table is partial and in-frame only. The table lists 1,500,000 or so clones, approximately 98.5% of them singletons. For this clone: The antigen is not known.

The study, taken as a whole, reports: Relative to their counterparts shared across all four donors, non-shared clonotypes exhibited diminished generation probabilities. Larger estimated richness was generally recorded for naive subsets relative to memory subsets.

This receptor was identified in a man aged 30 to 39 in good health. The sample taken for sequencing was naive CD4+ T cells sorted from blood. The subset: CD45RA+ positively selected. The V gene is TRBV6-6, the J gene TRBJ1-2; D is uncertain. CDR3 loop: CASSYSELAGGYTF. The CDR3 nucleotides are TGTGCCAGCAGTTACTCAGAGTTGGCCGGCGGCTACACCTTC.